These 6 T cell receptor beta chains were sequenced from one sample in a study of T cells after yellow fever vaccination. TCRdb reanalysed the 5' RACE reads using MiXCR and keeps one entry per CDR3 protein. The repertoire holds over 110,000 distinct CDR3 sequences, with 7.7% as singletons. The starting material was CD4+ T cells sorted from PBMCs, obtained 5 days after the yellow fever booster vaccination. The receptors were gathered from a man aged 30 to 39 who received the YFV17D yellow fever vaccine.

A word on this clonotype: This could be a read error, since a much larger clone is one nucleotide away. The chain uses TRBV5-1 and TRBJ2-1; no clear D. CDR1 and CDR2 (germline): SGHRS, YFSETQ. V lost 0 bases, J lost 1 base, and 8 bases lay in between. The CDR3 has 15 residues. The CDR3, as DNA: TGCGCCAGCAGCTTGGATACGGGTTCCTACAATGAGCAGTTCTTC. It is translated as CASSLDTGSYNEQFF. The variable domain in full, completed from reference TRBV5-1 and TRBJ2-1, reads KAGVTQTPRYLIKTRGQQVTLSCSPISGHRSVSWYQQTPGQGLQFLFEYFSETQRNKGNFPGRFSGRQFSNSRSEMNVSTLELGDSALYLCASSLDTGSYNEQFFGPGTRLTVL.

In this sample, this clonotype turned up many times. The chain uses TRBV29-1 and TRBJ2-2, with TRBD2 matching 13 bases. There are 15 residues in the CDR3. V shed 7 bases, J shed 2 bases, and the junction held 4 bases outside the gene matches. Germline V gene lookup returns CDR1 SQVTM and CDR2 ANQGSEA. For the CDR3, the DNA is TGCAGCGCCAGGACTAGCGGGAGCAACACCGGGGAGCTGTTTTTT. Translating it yields CSARTSGSNTGELFF.

The CDR3 loop is CSAQRSDRAPYEQYF. CDR3 in DNA: TGCAGTGCCCAGAGATCCGACAGGGCCCCCTACGAGCAGTACTTC. The chain joins TRBV20-1 to TRBJ2-7, with TRBD1 identical over 7 bases. The trim removed 6 bases at V and 2 bases at J, leaving 13 bases unmatched. Germline V CDR1 and CDR2: DFQATT, SNEGSKA (reference sequence). The CDR3 covers 15 residues.

This clonotype was picked up many times. The V call is TRBV3-1, the J call TRBJ1-2, with unresolved D. V lost 1 base and J lost 2, with 17 bases in between. Germline loops: CDR1 LGHDT, CDR2 YNNKEL (reference sequence). The CDR3 consists of 17 residues. The CDR3 spells CASSQGTGSRANYGYTF. CDR3 nucleotides: TGTGCCAGCAGCCAAGGGACGGGCAGTCGGGCAAACTATGGCTACACCTTC.

V usage is TRBV7-2 and J usage is TRBJ2-7; the match to TRBD2 covers 9 bases. The ends lost 4 bases at V and 5 bases at J; junction bases unmatched: 12. The CDR3 runs 16 residues. Germline V gene sequence: CDR1 SGHTA, CDR2 FQGNSA. CDR3 region: CASSSGLAGIRNEQYF. Here the CDR3 DNA reads TGTGCCAGCAGCTCTGGGCTAGCGGGAATTAGGAACGAGCAGTACTTC. The whole variable domain, remainder taken from reference TRBV7-2 and TRBJ2-7, is GAGVSQSPSNKVTEKGKDVELRCDPISGHTALYWYRQSLGQGLEFLIYFQGNSAPDKSGLPSDRFSAERTGGSVSTLTIQRTQQEDSAVYLCASSSGLAGIRNEQYFGPGTRLTVT.

This CDR3 is CASRRPGVTEAFF. CDR3 nucleotide sequence: TGTGCCAGCAGAAGACCGGGCGTCACTGAAGCTTTCTTT. The chain employs TRBV6-1 and TRBJ1-1; D is uncertain. The ends were cut back, 6 bases at V and 4 bases at J, with 12 bases in the middle. This CDR3 is 13 amino acids long. Germline loops: CDR1 MNHNS, CDR2 SASEGT.